This TCR beta chain was obtained from a study of cytomegalovirus exposure and HLA in healthy donors. Study conclusions and caveats: Associated with HLA alleles at 0.05 false discovery rate in a later analysis were approximately 17,000 TCR beta sequences. In vitro work confirmed that a few CMV-associated chains recognize CMV antigens. Productive rates of about 87% or about 30% were seen for most TCR beta V segments in an earlier analysis. Most TCR sequences were seen very rarely across donors, but some public TCRs occurred in many.

Researchers ran the PCR with 60 Vbeta and 13 Jbeta primers. Here immunoSEQ multiplex PCR was the method, and the copy in TCRdb shows in-frame clones only, minus some. The sample includes around 150,000 clones, 85% to 90% of them seen just once. Regarding this clone: Its antigen is undetermined.

Germline CDR1 reads GTSNPN; CDR2 reads SVGIG (reference sequence). CDR3 length equals 15 residues. V lost 1 base, J lost 6 bases, and 5 bases stayed unmatched. The chain recombines TRBV30 with TRBJ1-6, with 8 bases identical to TRBD1. The clonotype comes from a woman between 25 and 40 years old in good health and CMV-seronegative. Sequenced material: PBMCs. The CDR3 is CAWSEGTGANSPLHF. CDR3 DNA sequence: TGTGCCTGGAGTGAGGGGACAGGAGCTAATTCACCCCTCCACTTT.